The rows below give T cell receptor beta chains drawn from one sample of a study of cytomegalovirus exposure and HLA in healthy donors. The protocol was immunoSEQ multiplex PCR, while the TCRdb copy is restricted to in-frame clones and leaves out a portion. The table has around 100,000 clones, over 60% seen once. Sequences were obtained from PBMCs. The receptors derive from a woman in her thirties or forties in good health and CMV-seropositive. Each CDR3 is given with its conserved first and last residue. D genes are given only for firm matches. Where a row states a size, it is once, few, many or the class of an expanded clone; other rows omit it.

TRBD1	TRBV19	TRBJ2-2	16	NA	TGTGCCAGTAGTATGTTATCAGGGGGCGGGACCGGGGAGCTGTTTTTT	CASSMLSGGGTGELFF
TRBD1	TRBV9	TRBJ1-6	16	NA	TGTGCCAGCAGCCCCGGACAGGGGATAGGCAATTCACCCCTCCACTTT	CASSPGQGIGNSPLHF
NA	TRBV18	TRBJ2-3	14	NA	TGTGCCAGCTCACCACTACAAAGCACAGATACGCAGTATTTT	CASSPLQSTDTQYF
NA	TRBV5-4	TRBJ2-2	15	NA	TGTGCCAGCAGCTTGGTGGCAGGGATGGCCGGGGAGCTGTTTTTT	CASSLVAGMAGELFF
NA	TRBV27	TRBJ2-3	17	NA	TGTGCCAGCAGTCCCCTTGCGGGGACGGGAAGCACAGATACGCAGTATTTT	CASSPLAGTGSTDTQYF
NA	TRBV29-1	TRBJ2-5	13	few	TGCAGCGTTGATGGAGCGGGCCAAGAGACCCAGTACTTC	CSVDGAGQETQYF
TRBD2	TRBV7-9	TRBJ2-1	16	NA	TGTGCCAGTACTCCCCCGCTGACTAGCGGGAGTCATGAGCAGTTCTTC	CASTPPLTSGSHEQFF
TRBD1	TRBV28	TRBJ1-5	15	NA	TGTGCCAGCAGTTTACCCTCGGGACAGCATCAGCCCCAGCATTTT	CASSLPSGQHQPQHF
NA	TRBV21-1	TRBJ1-5	16	NA	TGTGCCAGCAGCGAAAAAGAAACGTGGCCCAATCAGCCCCAGCATTTT	CASSEKETWPNQPQHF
NA	TRBV30	TRBJ2-1	11	NA	TGTGCCTCCTTTTGGTACAGTGAGCAGTTCTTC	CASFWYSEQFF
NA	TRBV11-3	TRBJ2-5	15	once	TGTGCCAGCAGCACCATCCGGGAGTCTTTAAAGACCCAGTACTTC	CASSTIRESLKTQYF
NA	TRBV5-5	TRBJ2-7	13	NA	TGTGCCAGCAGCTTCGGGAGAAACTACGAGCAGTACTTC	CASSFGRNYEQYF
NA	TRBV7-9	TRBJ2-7	12	NA	TGTGCCAGCAGCACCCCCCCCTCCGAGCAGTACTTC	CASSTPPSEQYF
TRBD1	TRBV6-5	TRBJ2-1	15	NA	TGTGCCAGCAGTTCCGGGACAGAAGCAAACAATGAGCAGTTCTTC	CASSSGTEANNEQFF
NA	TRBV4-2	TRBJ1-5	15	NA	TGTGCCAGCAGCCAAGTTGGGCAGGGTGAGGCGCCCCAGCATTTT	CASSQVGQGEAPQHF
NA	TRBV2	TRBJ2-2	13	once	TGTGCCAGCACGGCGCGGGTTGCCGGGGAGCTGTTTTTT	CASTARVAGELFF
NA	TRBV28	TRBJ1-2	14	NA	TGTGCCAGCACAATCCAGGGTAGTAACTATGGCTACACCTTC	CASTIQGSNYGYTF
TRBD1	TRBV9	TRBJ1-2	17	few	TGTGCCAGCAGCCCCCGTGGGGGACAGGGGGCTCCTTACGGCTACACCTTC	CASSPRGGQGAPYGYTF
TRBD1	TRBV2	TRBJ1-1	14	NA	TGTGCCAGCAGCTCCGGACAGGGGGAGACTGAAGCTTTCTTT	CASSSGQGETEAFF
NA	TRBV28	TRBJ1-2	14	NA	TGTGCCAGCAGTCTGTATACAGGGAACTATGGCTACACCTTC	CASSLYTGNYGYTF
NA	TRBV7-2	TRBJ2-5	16	NA	TGTGCCAGCAGCTTGGTAGGGGGATGGGCCCAAGAGACCCAGTACTTC	CASSLVGGWAQETQYF
TRBD2	TRBV10-3	TRBJ2-7	17	NA	TGTGCCATCAGCACTGGGACTAGCGGGAGGGCCCCCTACGAGCAGTACTTC	CAISTGTSGRAPYEQYF
NA	TRBV29-1	TRBJ2-3	15	few	TGCAGCGTTGAAGAGGAGGCAGACAGCACAGATACGCAGTATTTT	CSVEEEADSTDTQYF
NA	TRBV30	TRBJ2-3	14	few	TGTGCCTGGCGGTTCAACAGGTACACAGATACGCAGTATTTT	CAWRFNRYTDTQYF
TRBD1	TRBV6-5	TRBJ2-1	14	NA	TGTGCCAGCGCTACCGGGACAGGCGGGATTGAGCAGTTCTTC	CASATGTGGIEQFF
NA	TRBV6-4	TRBJ1-4	15	NA	TGTGCCAGCAGTCTAAAACTACCGAAGGATGAAAAACTGTTTTTT	CASSLKLPKDEKLFF
NA	TRBV30	TRBJ1-2	14	NA	TGTGCCTGGATTTCATCCTCGGACTTCTATGGCTACACCTTC	CAWISSSDFYGYTF
NA	TRBV6-5	TRBJ1-1	14	few	TGTGCCAGCAGTGTGCAAGGGGAACTCACTGAAGCTTTCTTT	CASSVQGELTEAFF
TRBD2	TRBV4-2	TRBJ2-7	19	NA	TGTGCCAGCAGCCAAGATGAACCCCTTAGCGGGCACGGTCCCTACGAGCAGTACTTC	CASSQDEPLSGHGPYEQYF
NA	TRBV5-1	TRBJ1-2	14	NA	TGCGCCAGCAGCTTCGGCCAGGGTTCAGGTGGCTACACCTTC	CASSFGQGSGGYTF
TRBD1	TRBV5-1	TRBJ1-1	14	NA	TGCGCCAGCAGATACGGACAGGGCGACACTGAAGCTTTCTTT	CASRYGQGDTEAFF
NA	TRBV9	TRBJ2-7	14	NA	TGTGCCAGCAGCGTAGGGGGCAGCCCCTACGAGCAGTACTTC	CASSVGGSPYEQYF
NA	TRBV5-4	TRBJ2-7	18	few	TGTGCCAGCAGCCAGATGGGGGGATTGTCTAAGGAGTCCTACGAGCAGTACTTC	CASSQMGGLSKESYEQYF
NA	TRBV2	TRBJ1-1	16	NA	TGTGCCAGCAGTGAAACCCCGCCAGGGGCTCAATCTAAAGCTTTCTTT	CASSETPPGAQSKAFF